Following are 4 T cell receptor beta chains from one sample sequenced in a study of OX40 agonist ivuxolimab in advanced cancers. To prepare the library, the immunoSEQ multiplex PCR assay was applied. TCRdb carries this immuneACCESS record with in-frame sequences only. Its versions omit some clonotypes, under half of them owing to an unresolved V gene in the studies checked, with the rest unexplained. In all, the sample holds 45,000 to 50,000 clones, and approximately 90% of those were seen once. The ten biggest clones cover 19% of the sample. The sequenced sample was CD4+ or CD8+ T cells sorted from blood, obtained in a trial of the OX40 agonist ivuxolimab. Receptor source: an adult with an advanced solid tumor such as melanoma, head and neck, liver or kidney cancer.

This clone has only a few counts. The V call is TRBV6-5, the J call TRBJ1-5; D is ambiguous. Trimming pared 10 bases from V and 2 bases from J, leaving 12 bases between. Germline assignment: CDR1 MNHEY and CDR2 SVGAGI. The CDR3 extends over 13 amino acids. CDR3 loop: CATGEGGNQPQHF. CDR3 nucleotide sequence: TGTGCCACTGGGGAGGGCGGCAATCAGCCCCAGCATTTT.

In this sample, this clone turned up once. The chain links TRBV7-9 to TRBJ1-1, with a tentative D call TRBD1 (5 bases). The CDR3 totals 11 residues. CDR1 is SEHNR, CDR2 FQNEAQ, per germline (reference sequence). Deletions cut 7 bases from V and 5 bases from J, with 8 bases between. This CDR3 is CASNGGTEAFF. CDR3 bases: TGTGCCAGCAACGGGGGGACTGAAGCTTTCTTT.

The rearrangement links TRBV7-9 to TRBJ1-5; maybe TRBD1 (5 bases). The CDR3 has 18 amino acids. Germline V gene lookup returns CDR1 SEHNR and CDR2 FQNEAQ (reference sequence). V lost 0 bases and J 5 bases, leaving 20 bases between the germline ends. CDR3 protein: CASSLAIGDGLIDQPQHF. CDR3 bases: TGTGCCAGCAGCTTAGCGATCGGGGACGGCTTAATTGATCAGCCCCAGCATTTT.

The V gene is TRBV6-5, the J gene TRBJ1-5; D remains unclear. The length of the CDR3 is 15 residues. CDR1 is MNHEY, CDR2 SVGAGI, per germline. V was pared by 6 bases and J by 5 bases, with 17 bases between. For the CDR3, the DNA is TGTGCCAGCAGACAGAAAAACAAGGCCGATCAGCCCCAGCATTTT. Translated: CASRQKNKADQPQHF.